This T cell receptor beta chain is from a study of blood T cell repertoires in COVID-19. The CDR3 is 14 residues long. V was pared by 3 bases and J by 0 bases, with 8 bases between. CDR1 is SEHNR, CDR2 FQNEAQ, per germline (reference sequence). Profiling relied on immunoSEQ multiplex PCR, and the TCRdb table lists in-frame clones only, not all of them. Among roughly 360,000 clones listed, around 87% were seen once. All recovered Cohort 3 donors got two negative PCRs, got clearance, or saw symptom resolution. Sequenced material: PBMCs or T cells enriched from blood (not recorded which). The chain uses TRBV7-9 and TRBJ1-1; D ambiguous. This clonotype was obtained from a man aged 30-40 years who had recovered from COVID-19. The DNA for the CDR3 is TGTGCCAGCAGCTTGAACACCGTGAACACTGAAGCTTTCTTT. Amino acid sequence: CASSLNTVNTEAFF.